This T cell receptor beta chain appears in the sequencing data of a study of blood T cell repertoires in COVID-19. Sequenced by immunoSEQ multiplex PCR; TCRdb stores in-frame clones only, minus some. This table holds around 120,000 clones, about 85% found once. Per the germline V gene, CDR1 is MDHEN and CDR2 is SYDVKM. This CDR3 is 12 amino acids long. Trimming took 5 bases from V and 6 from J, leaving 10 bases between them. Sequencing input: peripheral blood. V gene TRBV28 combines with J gene TRBJ1-1, with D possibly being TRBD1 (6 bases). The clonotype was recovered from a human donor in a cohort sampled during active COVID-19. The CDR3 protein is CASSLQGAEAFF. The CDR3 region has the DNA TGTGCCAGCAGTCTACAGGGCGCTGAAGCTTTCTTT.